This is a list of T cell receptor beta chains from one sample in a study of T cell repertoires in ileal Crohn's disease. Measured with immunoSEQ multiplex PCR; TCRdb has only the in-frame clones, and not every one. The sample shows about 10,000 clones, approximately 80% of them seen only once. Input material: ileal tissue. These receptors all stem from an adult with Crohn's disease. CDR3s include the opening cysteine and the closing phenylalanine or tryptophan. D genes are given only for firm matches. Rows give clone size only sometimes, using once, few, many, or a class for an expanded clone.

d_call: TRBD1
v_call: TRBV2
clone_size: -
j_call: TRBJ2-7
cdr3_nt: TGTGCCAGCAGTGAAGTGGGACAGCCCTCCTACGAGCAGTACTTC
cdr3_aa: CASSEVGQPSYEQYF

d_call: -
v_call: TRBV6-6
clone_size: -
j_call: TRBJ1-2
cdr3_nt: TGTGCCAGCAGCCAGGCGGGCTACTATGGCTACACCTTC
cdr3_aa: CASSQAGYYGYTF

d_call: TRBD1
v_call: TRBV7-2
clone_size: -
j_call: TRBJ2-4
cdr3_nt: TGTGCCAGCAGCTTAGGATGGGGACAGCAAAACATTCAGTACTTC
cdr3_aa: CASSLGWGQQNIQYF

d_call: TRBD2
v_call: TRBV28
clone_size: -
j_call: TRBJ2-7
cdr3_nt: TGTGCCAGCAGTTTATCCCGGAGGCGGGAGGAGCAGTACTTC
cdr3_aa: CASSLSRRREEQYF

d_call: TRBD1
v_call: TRBV6-1
clone_size: -
j_call: TRBJ2-7
cdr3_nt: TGTGCCAGCAGTGGAAGACAGGGTGTGTACGAGCAGTACTTC
cdr3_aa: CASSGRQGVYEQYF

d_call: -
v_call: TRBV5-1
clone_size: -
j_call: TRBJ2-2
cdr3_nt: TGCGCCAGCAGCTTGTTCCCTTCCGGGGAGCTGTTTTTT
cdr3_aa: CASSLFPSGELFF

d_call: TRBD1
v_call: TRBV7-8
clone_size: -
j_call: TRBJ2-7
cdr3_nt: TGTGCCAGCAGCGTAAGGACAGGGACAGTTTACGAGCAGTACTTC
cdr3_aa: CASSVRTGTVYEQYF

d_call: -
v_call: TRBV2
clone_size: once
j_call: TRBJ2-5
cdr3_nt: TGTGCCAGCAGTGAAGGGGCTGCAGAGACCCAGTACTTC
cdr3_aa: CASSEGAAETQYF

d_call: TRBD1
v_call: TRBV11-2
clone_size: few
j_call: TRBJ1-1
cdr3_nt: TGTGCCAGCTCCAGGGACAGGAACACTGAAGCTTTCTTT
cdr3_aa: CASSRDRNTEAFF

d_call: -
v_call: TRBV5-4
clone_size: -
j_call: TRBJ2-1
cdr3_nt: TGTGCCGGCAGCCCTCCGTTTCGCTCCTACAATGAGCAGTTCTTC
cdr3_aa: CAGSPPFRSYNEQFF

d_call: TRBD2
v_call: TRBV28
clone_size: -
j_call: TRBJ2-5
cdr3_nt: TGTGCCAGCAACCCTAGCGGGGGACAAGAGACCCAGTACTTC
cdr3_aa: CASNPSGGQETQYF

d_call: -
v_call: TRBV5-1
clone_size: once
j_call: TRBJ2-1
cdr3_nt: TGCGCCAGCAGCTTGGACGGAGTTCTGGGGCAGTTCTTC
cdr3_aa: CASSLDGVLGQFF

d_call: TRBD1
v_call: TRBV4-1
clone_size: -
j_call: TRBJ1-1
cdr3_nt: TGCGCCAGCAGCCAAGTGATCCGGGACAGGGGGCCTGAAGCTTTCTTT
cdr3_aa: CASSQVIRDRGPEAFF

d_call: TRBD2
v_call: TRBV29-1
clone_size: -
j_call: TRBJ2-1
cdr3_nt: TGCGTGGGGGGGGACAATGAGCAGTTCTTC
cdr3_aa: CVGGDNEQFF

d_call: -
v_call: TRBV7-2
clone_size: -
j_call: TRBJ1-2
cdr3_nt: TGTGCCAGCAGCTTCCAGGCTAACTATGGCTACACCTTC
cdr3_aa: CASSFQANYGYTF

d_call: -
v_call: TRBV11-2
clone_size: few
j_call: TRBJ1-2
cdr3_nt: TGTGCCAGCAGCTTAAGGCCAGGGGATGGCTACACCTTC
cdr3_aa: CASSLRPGDGYTF

d_call: TRBD1
v_call: TRBV5-6
clone_size: -
j_call: TRBJ2-1
cdr3_nt: TGTGCCAGCAGCTTGTTCCAGGGGGCAGTCAATGAGCAGTTCTTC
cdr3_aa: CASSLFQGAVNEQFF

d_call: -
v_call: TRBV30
clone_size: few
j_call: TRBJ2-3
cdr3_nt: TGTGCCCTGTTAAGGGGACACAGCACAGATACGCAGTATTTT
cdr3_aa: CALLRGHSTDTQYF

d_call: -
v_call: TRBV5-1
clone_size: -
j_call: TRBJ1-2
cdr3_nt: TGCGCCAGCAGCTTGGGGACAGCTAACTATGGCTACACCTTC
cdr3_aa: CASSLGTANYGYTF

d_call: TRBD1
v_call: TRBV6-5
clone_size: -
j_call: TRBJ2-7
cdr3_nt: TGTGCCAGCACCGGGACAGGGCTGCCCTACGAGCAGTACTTC
cdr3_aa: CASTGTGLPYEQYF

d_call: -
v_call: TRBV5-1
clone_size: -
j_call: TRBJ2-7
cdr3_nt: TGCGCCAGCAGCCCAACGACAGGGAGGAACGAGCAGTACTTC
cdr3_aa: CASSPTTGRNEQYF

d_call: TRBD1
v_call: TRBV6-1
clone_size: -
j_call: TRBJ1-5
cdr3_nt: TGTGCCAGCAGTGCAGACAGGGGATCGAATCAGCCCCAGCATTTT
cdr3_aa: CASSADRGSNQPQHF

d_call: TRBD1
v_call: TRBV6-5
clone_size: -
j_call: TRBJ2-7
cdr3_nt: TGTGCCAGCAGCCAAGGGACAGATACCTACGAGCAGTACTTC
cdr3_aa: CASSQGTDTYEQYF

d_call: -
v_call: TRBV5-4
clone_size: -
j_call: TRBJ2-7
cdr3_nt: TGTGCCAGCAGCTTGCAGGGAAGATACGAGCAGTACTTC
cdr3_aa: CASSLQGRYEQYF

d_call: TRBD2
v_call: TRBV5-1
clone_size: -
j_call: TRBJ2-1
cdr3_nt: TGCGCCAGCAGAATGGGCACTAGCGGGGGAAATAATGAGCAGTTCTTC
cdr3_aa: CASRMGTSGGNNEQFF

d_call: -
v_call: TRBV9
clone_size: -
j_call: TRBJ1-1
cdr3_nt: TGTGCCAGCAGCGTAGACCCTTCTATCTACACTGAAGCTTTCTTT
cdr3_aa: CASSVDPSIYTEAFF

d_call: TRBD2
v_call: TRBV19
clone_size: -
j_call: TRBJ2-7
cdr3_nt: TGTGCCAGTAGTAACCGACTAGCGGGGCCCTACGAGCAGTACTTC
cdr3_aa: CASSNRLAGPYEQYF

d_call: TRBD1
v_call: TRBV7-9
clone_size: -
j_call: TRBJ1-3
cdr3_nt: TGTGCCAGCAGCTTGGGACAGCCGAGCTCTGGAAACACCATATATTTT
cdr3_aa: CASSLGQPSSGNTIYF

d_call: -
v_call: TRBV5-1
clone_size: -
j_call: TRBJ2-7
cdr3_nt: TGCGCCAGCAGGAAGACCATCCTAACTAGTGGCGGATCGCAGTACTTC
cdr3_aa: CASRKTILTSGGSQYF

d_call: -
v_call: TRBV27
clone_size: -
j_call: TRBJ2-7
cdr3_nt: TGTGCCAGCAAAGTTATGAGAGCGGCAAGCTCCTACGAGCAGTACTTC
cdr3_aa: CASKVMRAASSYEQYF

d_call: TRBD1
v_call: TRBV6-6
clone_size: once
j_call: TRBJ1-6
cdr3_nt: TGTGCCAGCAGTTACTTCGGGACAGCCAATAATTCACCCCTCCACTTT
cdr3_aa: CASSYFGTANNSPLHF

d_call: TRBD1
v_call: TRBV5-1
clone_size: -
j_call: TRBJ1-4
cdr3_nt: TGCGCCAGCAGCCGCACCGGGACAGGCAATGAAAAACTGTTTTTT
cdr3_aa: CASSRTGTGNEKLFF

d_call: -
v_call: TRBV6-6
clone_size: -
j_call: TRBJ1-5
cdr3_nt: TGTGCCAGCAGTTACTCCCTTGACGGAGTGGAGCCCCAGCATTTT
cdr3_aa: CASSYSLDGVEPQHF

d_call: -
v_call: TRBV6-8
clone_size: -
j_call: TRBJ2-3
cdr3_nt: TGTGCCAGCAGTTACTCGATGGTACGGGGGGCGAGCACAGATACGCAGTATTTT
cdr3_aa: CASSYSMVRGASTDTQYF

d_call: TRBD1
v_call: TRBV9
clone_size: -
j_call: TRBJ1-2
cdr3_nt: TGTGCCAGCAGCGGAACAGGGGGCAGGGACCATGGCTACACCTTC
cdr3_aa: CASSGTGGRDHGYTF

d_call: TRBD2
v_call: TRBV9
clone_size: few
j_call: TRBJ2-2
cdr3_nt: TGTGCCAGCAGCGCCCGGACTAGCGGGAGGCTTTACACCGGGGAGCTGTTTTTT
cdr3_aa: CASSARTSGRLYTGELFF

d_call: -
v_call: TRBV28
clone_size: -
j_call: TRBJ2-7
cdr3_nt: TGTGCCAGCAAATCCCTAAACCAGGGTATTCACTTC
cdr3_aa: CASKSLNQGIHF

d_call: TRBD1
v_call: TRBV6-6
clone_size: -
j_call: TRBJ1-3
cdr3_nt: TGTGCCAGCAGGGATAGACAGGGAATATCTGGAAACACCATATATTTT
cdr3_aa: CASRDRQGISGNTIYF

d_call: -
v_call: TRBV2
clone_size: -
j_call: TRBJ1-2
cdr3_nt: TGTGCCAGCAGTGCGTTACAGGTTCCCTATGGCTACACCTTC
cdr3_aa: CASSALQVPYGYTF

d_call: TRBD1
v_call: TRBV18
clone_size: -
j_call: TRBJ2-4
cdr3_nt: TGTGCCAGCTCCCCGCCAGGGGGAAGGCAAAACATTCAGTACTTC
cdr3_aa: CASSPPGGRQNIQYF

d_call: TRBD1
v_call: TRBV6-1
clone_size: -
j_call: TRBJ2-2
cdr3_nt: TGTGCCAGCAGTGTACACAGGGGTACCGGGGAGCTGTTTTTT
cdr3_aa: CASSVHRGTGELFF

d_call: TRBD1
v_call: TRBV5-6
clone_size: -
j_call: TRBJ2-7
cdr3_nt: TGTGCCAGCAGCTCTATCCGCAGGGGGTTCGCCCAACAGTACTTC
cdr3_aa: CASSSIRRGFAQQYF

d_call: -
v_call: TRBV7-2
clone_size: -
j_call: TRBJ2-1
cdr3_nt: TGTGCCAGCAGATTCAGGGGAAGCTCCTACAATGAGCAGTTCTTC
cdr3_aa: CASRFRGSSYNEQFF

d_call: TRBD2
v_call: TRBV10-1
clone_size: -
j_call: TRBJ2-7
cdr3_nt: TGCGCCAGCAGTGGACTAGCGGGAGGCCGTAGGTACGAGCAGTACTTC
cdr3_aa: CASSGLAGGRRYEQYF

d_call: TRBD2
v_call: TRBV10-2
clone_size: few
j_call: TRBJ2-3
cdr3_nt: TGCGCCAGCAGTGATCCTAGCGGGGGCGGTCTAGATACGCAGTATTTT
cdr3_aa: CASSDPSGGGLDTQYF

d_call: -
v_call: TRBV4-3
clone_size: -
j_call: TRBJ1-3
cdr3_nt: TGCGCCAGCAGCCAAGATAGGGGTTCCAGCTCTGGAAACACCATATATTTT
cdr3_aa: CASSQDRGSSSGNTIYF

d_call: -
v_call: TRBV11-2
clone_size: -
j_call: TRBJ2-1
cdr3_nt: TGTGCCAGCAGCTTAGCGCCTACCTCCAATGAGCAGTTCTTC
cdr3_aa: CASSLAPTSNEQFF

d_call: -
v_call: TRBV4-1
clone_size: -
j_call: TRBJ2-7
cdr3_nt: TGCGCCAGCAGCCAGGGGAGGGAGCAGTACTTC
cdr3_aa: CASSQGREQYF

d_call: TRBD1
v_call: TRBV7-9
clone_size: -
j_call: TRBJ2-3
cdr3_nt: TGTGCCAGCAGCCCAAGCCGACAGGGGGCGACAGATACGCAGTATTTT
cdr3_aa: CASSPSRQGATDTQYF

d_call: TRBD2
v_call: TRBV19
clone_size: -
j_call: TRBJ2-2
cdr3_nt: TGTGCCAGTAGGACGCGTGGGGGGGATAACACCGGGGAGCTGTTTTTT
cdr3_aa: CASRTRGGDNTGELFF

d_call: -
v_call: TRBV19
clone_size: -
j_call: TRBJ1-2
cdr3_nt: TGTGCCAGTAGTATAGGACTCAGTTATGGCTACACCTTC
cdr3_aa: CASSIGLSYGYTF

d_call: -
v_call: TRBV5-1
clone_size: -
j_call: TRBJ1-1
cdr3_nt: TGCGCCAGCAGCTTTCGGACAGCCGACTTGAACACTGAAGCTTTCTTT
cdr3_aa: CASSFRTADLNTEAFF

d_call: -
v_call: TRBV21-1
clone_size: few
j_call: TRBJ1-2
cdr3_nt: TGTGCCCCCAAAATTCCAGTGAATGGCTACACCTTC
cdr3_aa: CAPKIPVNGYTF

d_call: -
v_call: TRBV28
clone_size: -
j_call: TRBJ2-7
cdr3_nt: TGTGCCAGCAACCCGACAGGACCCCCCTACGAGCAGTACTTC
cdr3_aa: CASNPTGPPYEQYF

d_call: TRBD1
v_call: TRBV6-1
clone_size: -
j_call: TRBJ1-4
cdr3_nt: TGTGCCAGCAGCCCAGGGGGAACTAATGAAAAACTGTTTTTT
cdr3_aa: CASSPGGTNEKLFF

d_call: -
v_call: TRBV25-1
clone_size: few
j_call: TRBJ2-6
cdr3_nt: TGTGCCAGCAGTAACAGGGCCAACGTCCTGACTTTC
cdr3_aa: CASSNRANVLTF

d_call: -
v_call: TRBV6-5
clone_size: few
j_call: TRBJ1-2
cdr3_nt: TGTGCCAGCAGTTACCCCCGAGGAGAAGGCTACACCTTC
cdr3_aa: CASSYPRGEGYTF

d_call: TRBD1
v_call: TRBV6-5
clone_size: -
j_call: TRBJ1-4
cdr3_nt: TGTGCCAGCACCCACAGGGGGGAAGGTTTCGAAAAACTGTTTTTT
cdr3_aa: CASTHRGEGFEKLFF

d_call: -
v_call: TRBV7-9
clone_size: -
j_call: TRBJ2-7
cdr3_nt: TGTGCCAGCAGCCGCGGTCCCAACCCCTACGAGCAGTACTTC
cdr3_aa: CASSRGPNPYEQYF

d_call: -
v_call: TRBV27
clone_size: -
j_call: TRBJ1-6
cdr3_nt: TGTGCCAGCAGTTTAGGACAGAATAATTCACCCCTCCACTTT
cdr3_aa: CASSLGQNNSPLHF